One and the same sample provided the 30 T cell receptor beta chains below, sequenced in a study of blood T cell repertoires in COVID-19. Method: immunoSEQ multiplex PCR; TCRdb's copy keeps in-frame clones and lacks some. The sample has fewer than 200,000 clones, roughly 86% seen once. Sequenced material: peripheral blood. The receptors stem from a man aged 40-49 years with active or convalescent COVID-19.

The rearrangement uses TRBV10-3 and TRBJ2-5; D not resolved. Germline CDR1 ENHRY, CDR2 SYGVKD. The CDR3 loop spans 14 amino acids. Trimming took 3 bases from V and 1 from J, leaving 9 bases between them. CDR3 coding DNA: TGTGCCATCAGTGACCTCCAAGCCCAAGAGACCCAGTACTTC. Amino acids: CAISDLQAQETQYF.

J is TRBJ2-3 and V is TRBV3-1 (or the pseudogene TRBV3-2); 7 bases line up with TRBD2. The V and J ends lost 1 base and 3 bases, in that order; junction bases with no gene match: 7. The CDR3 totals 16 residues. The germline gives CDR1 LGHDT, CDR2 YNNKEL (reference sequence). The CDR3 DNA follows: TGTGCCAGCAGCCAAGTGGGAGGGCCGGGTACAGATACGCAGTATTTT. Its translation is CASSQVGGPGTDTQYF.

As to this clone: One end of the junction is discordant with germline, which a read error may explain. The V and J genes are TRBV5-1 and TRBJ1-1; possibly TRBD1 for D (5 bases). In germline, CDR1 is SGHRS, CDR2 YFSETQ. The CDR3 runs 14 residues. The DNA for the CDR3 is TGCGCCAGCAGCTTGCGGCAGGGCAACACTGAAGCTCTCTTT. The encoded protein is CASSLRQGNTEALF.

In its sample, this clone was seen a few times. As DNA, the CDR3 is TGTGCCAGCAGTTACTCGGAGTTGCGAGGCTACACCTTC. Encoded protein: CASSYSELRGYTF. The chain uses TRBV6-5 and TRBJ1-2, with D uncertain. The CDR3 consists of 13 residues. Between the trimmed V and J ends, which lost 0 bases and 8 bases, there was a span of 10 bases. CDR1 and CDR2 from the germline V gene are MNHEY and SVGAGI.

The rearrangement uses TRBV12-3 or TRBV12-4 and TRBJ2-2; no definite D call. With 2 bases removed from V and 6 bases from J, the gap between germline ends came to 7 bases. This CDR3 is built from 13 residues. The CDR3 sequence is CASSLHSPGELFF. As DNA, the CDR3 is TGTGCCAGCAGTTTACATTCCCCCGGGGAGCTGTTTTTT.

The rearrangement joins TRBV19 to TRBJ2-7, with 9 nucleotides matching TRBD1. The CDR3 is 13 amino acids. With 6 bases clipped from V and 7 bases from J, the junction kept 7 bases outside the gene matches. From germline, CDR1 is LNHDA and CDR2 SQIVND (reference sequence). CDR3 bases: TGTGCCAGTAGCCCGGACAGGGGCCGGGAGCAGTACTTC. As protein: CASSPDRGREQYF.

This sequence joins TRBV5-6 and TRBJ2-1; D may be TRBD1 (5 bases). CDR3 length: 15 residues. Germline CDR1 SGHDT, CDR2 YYEEEE. The ends were cut back, 0 bases at V and 1 base at J, with 8 bases in the middle. Here the CDR3 DNA reads TGTGCCAGCAGCTTGGGACAGAGTTCCTACAATGAGCAGTTCTTC. Translation: CASSLGQSSYNEQFF.

This clone was recorded a few times. This rearrangement joins TRBV28 to TRBJ2-7; 9 bases match TRBD1. This CDR3 is 15 amino acids long. Germline-derived CDR1 and CDR2 are MDHEN and SYDVKM. V lost 5 bases and J lost 6; bases outside the gene matches: 11. The chain's CDR3 is CASSLPGTGTSEQYF. DNA for the CDR3: TGTGCCAGCAGTCTCCCCGGGACAGGGACCAGCGAGCAGTACTTC.

V gene TRBV21-1 combines with J gene TRBJ2-2; TRBD2 reflects the table's D call only, with no check against the DNA. TRBV21-1 is a known pseudogene. The CDR3 length is 13 residues. The CDR3 DNA reads as TGTGCCAGCAGCTTCGGGGGGGCCGGGGAGCTGTTTTTT. Amino acids: CASSFGGAGELFF.

This chain links TRBV10-3 with TRBJ1-2; tentative D call: TRBD1 (6 bases). CDR1 and CDR2 from the germline V gene are ENHRY and SYGVKD. The CDR3 is made up of 15 amino acids. Trimming pared 6 bases from V and 2 bases from J, leaving 16 bases between. The CDR3 DNA reads TGTGCCATCAGCGAAATCACAGGGAACAACTATGGCTACACCTTC. Amino acids: CAISEITGNNYGYTF.

CDR3 sequence (DNA): TGTGCCAGCAGCTTGACCTGGGGGGACACCGGGGAGCTGTTTTTT. It is translated as CASSLTWGDTGELFF. V usage is TRBV7-2 and J usage is TRBJ2-2, with D maybe TRBD2 (6 bases). The CDR3 runs 15 residues. Deletions cut 3 bases from V and 3 bases from J, with 11 bases between. Germline values: CDR1 SGHTA, CDR2 FQGNSA.

The chain is built from TRBV11-2 and TRBJ1-4; D is unclear. Deletions cut 5 bases from V and 3 bases from J, with 4 bases between. Germline V gene lookup returns CDR1 SGHAT and CDR2 FQNNGV. The CDR3 is 12 amino acids. The CDR3: CASSPANEKLFF. The CDR3 DNA reads TGTGCCAGCAGCCCAGCTAATGAAAAACTGTTTTTT.

The chain carries TRBV7-9 and TRBJ2-7; 8 positions match TRBD1. CDR1 is SEHNR and CDR2 is FQNEAQ in the germline V gene (reference sequence). V dropped 6 bases and J dropped 5; count of bases not matched to a gene: 6. The CDR3 is 13 amino acids. The CDR3 is CASSDRGPHEQYF. The CDR3 nucleotides read TGTGCCAGCAGTGACAGGGGTCCCCACGAGCAGTACTTC.

The DNA for the CDR3 is TGTGCCAGCAGTCCAGGGACAGGGAGACTTGATGAAAAACTGTTTTTT. This translates into CASSPGTGRLDEKLFF. The rearrangement links TRBV28 to TRBJ1-4; TRBD1 matches at 9 bases. Trimming removed 5 bases from V and 6 bases from J; junction bases left unmatched: 10. CDR3 length: 16 residues. Germline V gives CDR1 MDHEN, CDR2 SYDVKM.

As DNA, the CDR3 is TGTGCCAGCAGCTTGGCCGTAGAGACCCAGTACTTC. Translation: CASSLAVETQYF. The V call is TRBV5-6, the J call TRBJ2-5; D unresolved. V was trimmed by 0 bases and J by 4 bases, leaving 4 bases between them. This CDR3 region has 12 residues. CDR1 and CDR2 (germline): SGHDT, YYEEEE.

This clone appeared a single time. The J gene is TRBJ1-2, the V gene TRBV21-1. TRBV21-1 is a pseudogene segment. The CDR3 is 13 residues long. The CDR3 is CASSKVEIYGYTF. For the CDR3, the DNA is TGTGCCAGCAGCAAAGTCGAGATCTATGGCTACACCTTC.

This clone was observed once. This rearrangement joins TRBV7-3 to TRBJ1-1; TRBD1 matches 9 bases. The J segment lost 1 base and the V segment lost 6 bases, leaving 12 bases of the junction unmatched. CDR1 is SGHTA and CDR2 is FQGTGA in the germline V gene. This CDR3 is 17 amino acids long. CDR3 bases: TGTGCCAGCAGTCAACTTACAGGGGGCCGGGGGAACACTGAAGCTTTCTTT. Translating gives CASSQLTGGRGNTEAFF.

The V gene is TRBV19, the J gene TRBJ1-1; weak D call: TRBD1 (6 bases). Trimming shortened V by 5 bases and J by 1 base, and 14 bases separated the two germline ends. Germline lookup yields CDR1 LNHDA and CDR2 SQIVND (reference sequence). This CDR3 contains 15 residues. CDR3 protein: CASSFLTGPNTEAFF. DNA for the CDR3: TGTGCCAGTAGTTTTCTGACAGGTCCGAACACTGAAGCTTTCTTT.

The chain has TRBV19 and TRBJ2-5; 7 bases map to TRBD2. Germline assignment: CDR1 LNHDA and CDR2 SQIVND (reference sequence). With V trimmed by 9 bases and J by 6 bases, 16 bases remained unmatched. The CDR3 loop spans 15 amino acids. The CDR3 nucleotides are TGTGCCAGCGACAGCCGAGCGGGAACACGGAAGACCCAGTACTTC. Translating it yields CASDSRAGTRKTQYF.

The V gene is TRBV19, the J gene TRBJ2-2, with a possible D match to TRBD1 (6 bases). This CDR3 comprises 14 residues. Germline-derived CDR1 and CDR2 are LNHDA and SQIVND (reference sequence). V lost 3 bases to trimming and J lost 8 bases, with 13 bases between them. The CDR3 DNA follows: TGTGCCAGTAGTATGTCAGGGGTGGTGGGGGAGCTGTTTTTT. Translating gives CASSMSGVVGELFF.

The CDR3 DNA sequence: TGTGCCAGCAGTGAAACTAGTTATGGTAGTAGCTCCTACAATGAGCAGTTCTTC. Translation: CASSETSYGSSSYNEQFF. The J gene is TRBJ2-1, the V gene TRBV6-1; TRBD2 might be the D (5 bases). The V gene lost 2 bases and the J gene lost 0 bases, with 17 bases spanning the gap. The CDR3 has 18 amino acids. Germline-derived CDR1 and CDR2 are MNHNS and SASEGT.

The chain links TRBV16 to TRBJ1-4; possible D gene TRBD1, 6 bases. CDR1 and CDR2 from the germline V gene are KGHSY and FQNENV. This CDR3 spans 15 amino acids. Trimming pared 4 bases from V and 8 bases from J, leaving 17 bases between. CDR3 sequence: CASSPAGGALEKLFF. The CDR3 DNA is TGTGCCAGCAGCCCAGCGGGGGGGGCGCTCGAAAAACTGTTTTTT.

The chain links TRBV7-6 to TRBJ1-3; 8 bases line up with TRBD1. Germline V gene sequence: CDR1 SGHVS, CDR2 FNYEAQ. The CDR3 contains 18 residues. J gave up 1 base and V 0 bases, and 8 bases lay outside the gene matches. The CDR3 region has the DNA TGTGCCAGCAGCTTAGCGGCGGGGACAGGTTATTCTGGAAACACCATATATTTT. Amino acid sequence: CASSLAAGTGYSGNTIYF.

J is TRBJ1-1 and V is TRBV28, with D unresolved. Germline V lookup: CDR1 MDHEN, CDR2 SYDVKM. V shed 7 bases and J shed 7 bases, with 13 bases lying between them. This CDR3 has 12 amino acids. DNA for the CDR3: TGTGCCAGCACTACCTCCAACCTTGAAGCTTTCTTT. Its translation is CASTTSNLEAFF.

The chain joins TRBV4-1 to TRBJ2-6; 7 bases fit TRBD1. The CDR3 runs to 17 residues. V lost 4 bases, J lost 0 bases, and 6 bases stayed unmatched. Looked up from germline, CDR1 is MGHRA and CDR2 is YSYEKL. The CDR3 DNA reads as TGCGCCAGCAGCCCCGGACAGGCGTCCTCTGGGGCCAACGTCCTGACTTTC. Translated, it gives CASSPGQASSGANVLTF.

The genes are TRBV5-1 and TRBJ1-3; 7 positions agree with TRBD1. The CDR3 runs to 15 residues. V trimming: 0 bases; J trimming: 2 bases; junction bases outside the gene matches: 2. CDR1 and CDR2 from the germline V gene are SGHRS and YFSETQ. The CDR3 DNA reads as TGCGCCAGCAGCTTGGAGGGACAGACTGGAAACACCATATATTTT. Protein product: CASSLEGQTGNTIYF.

The J gene is TRBJ2-3, the V gene TRBV14; the D is unclear. The ends were cut back, 3 bases at V and 4 bases at J, with 2 bases in the middle. Germline-derived CDR1 and CDR2 are SGHDN and FVKESK. This CDR3 contains 11 residues. This CDR3 reads CASSHSDTQYF. The CDR3 DNA is TGTGCCAGCAGCCACTCAGATACGCAGTATTTT.

V usage is TRBV5-1 and J usage is TRBJ2-5, with TRBD2 identical over 13 bases. V shed 4 bases, J shed 5 bases, and the junction held 5 bases outside the gene matches. Germline V gene sequence: CDR1 SGHRS, CDR2 YFSETQ. The CDR3 has 15 residues. The CDR3 region is CASSRLTSGGETQYF. The CDR3 DNA reads as TGCGCCAGCAGCCGTCTGACTAGCGGGGGGGAGACCCAGTACTTC. The full variable domain, in which reference TRBV5-1 and TRBJ2-5 provide the parts outside the CDR3, is KAGVTQTPRYLIKTRGQQVTLSCSPISGHRSVSWYQQTPGQGLQFLFEYFSETQRNKGNFPGRFSGRQFSNSRSEMNVSTLELGDSALYLCASSRLTSGGETQYFGPGTRLLVL.

This clone has more than one count but fewer than ten. The V gene is TRBV11-3, the J gene TRBJ1-4; D may be TRBD1 (5 bases). The CDR3 is 16 residues long. CDR1 and CDR2 (germline): SGHNT, YENEEA. V was shortened by 1 base and J by 0 bases, with 9 bases between the two germline ends. Written as DNA, the CDR3 is TGTGCCAGCAGCTTAGGCTTGACAGCAACTAATGAAAAACTGTTTTTT. This sequence encodes CASSLGLTATNEKLFF.

The chain combines TRBV7-9 with TRBJ2-1; TRBD2 matches 10 bases. The CDR3 is 14 amino acids. Germline loops: CDR1 SEHNR, CDR2 FQNEAQ (reference sequence). V shed 5 bases and J 7 bases; nucleotides not matched to a gene: 5. Written as DNA, the CDR3 is TGTGCCAGCAGCCAGACTAGCGGGCCGAATGAGCAGTTCTTC. Encoded protein: CASSQTSGPNEQFF.